This T cell receptor beta chain was sequenced in a study of vaccination effects on CD4 cells after COVID-19. This CDR3 region has 13 residues. V shed 10 bases and J shed 2 bases, with 15 bases lying between them. CDR1 is MNHEY, CDR2 SVGAGI, per germline. This table comes from immunoSEQ multiplex PCR, and its TCRdb copy is limited to in-frame clones, with some not included. The sample yields some 20,000 clones, around three quarters seen once. Viral peptide pool expansion of antigen-specific CD4+ T cells preceded sequencing in the ViraFEST assay. Scientists isolated CD4+ T cells after a roughly nine-day culture period ended. None of these healthy vaccinees had been infected with SARS-CoV-2 before vaccination. Half-medium exchanges with IL-2 medium took place on days 3 and 7. On this clone itself: Its antigen is not known.

The genes are TRBV6-5 and TRBJ2-7; possible D gene TRBD2, 5 bases. The source material was CD4+ T cells from PBMCs cultured with HCoV-NL63 spike peptides, sampled before COVID-19 vaccination. The clonotype comes from a human donor who received a COVID-19 vaccine. The CDR3 DNA sequence: TGTGCCACCGGGATGCTTGATCCCTACGAGCAGTACTTC. It is translated as CATGMLDPYEQYF.